A single TCR beta chain is shown here with its context. Its target is unknown. The data derive from a study of beta chain features in type 1 diabetes. The CDR3 spans 12 residues. Germline V lookup: CDR1 MGHDK, CDR2 SYGVNS. V shed 10 bases and J shed 1 base, with 10 bases lying between them. Since all of the isolated RNA was reverse transcribed, expressed TCRB transcripts were what got sequenced. TCRdb's table, derived via immunoSEQ multiplex PCR, lists solely in-frame clones and lacks some. The profile shows some 410,000 clones, 14% of them singletons. CD45RO/CCR7/CD25/CD127/CD95/CD27 staining was used to isolate CD4+ naive, central memory, regulatory and stem cell-like memory cells by sorting. Findings of the study overall: TCRB CDR3s were moderately but significantly shorter in Type 1 diabetes patients in all four CD4+ subsets.

This sequence was found in a young man in good health. Sequenced input: naive CD4+ T cells from blood. This sequence joins TRBV25-1 and TRBJ2-5, with a tentative D call TRBD1 (5 bases). Here the CDR3 reads CATSRGQETQYF. CDR3 nucleotides: TGTGCCACCTCTAGGGGCCAAGAGACCCAGTACTTC.